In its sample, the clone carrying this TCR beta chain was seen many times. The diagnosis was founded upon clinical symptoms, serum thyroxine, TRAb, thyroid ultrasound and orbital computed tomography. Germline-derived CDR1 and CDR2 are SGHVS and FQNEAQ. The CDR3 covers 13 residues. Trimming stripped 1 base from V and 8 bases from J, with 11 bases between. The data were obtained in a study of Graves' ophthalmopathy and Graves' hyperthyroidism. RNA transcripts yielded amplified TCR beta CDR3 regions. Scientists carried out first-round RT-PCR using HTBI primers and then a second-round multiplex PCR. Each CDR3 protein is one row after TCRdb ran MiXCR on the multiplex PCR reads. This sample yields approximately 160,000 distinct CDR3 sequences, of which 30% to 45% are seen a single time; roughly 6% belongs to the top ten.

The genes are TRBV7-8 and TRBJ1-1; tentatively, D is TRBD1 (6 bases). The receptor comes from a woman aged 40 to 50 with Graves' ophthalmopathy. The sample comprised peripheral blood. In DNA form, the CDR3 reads TGTGCCAGCAGCTTAGACCCGGGACAAGAAGCTTTCTTT. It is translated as CASSLDPGQEAFF.